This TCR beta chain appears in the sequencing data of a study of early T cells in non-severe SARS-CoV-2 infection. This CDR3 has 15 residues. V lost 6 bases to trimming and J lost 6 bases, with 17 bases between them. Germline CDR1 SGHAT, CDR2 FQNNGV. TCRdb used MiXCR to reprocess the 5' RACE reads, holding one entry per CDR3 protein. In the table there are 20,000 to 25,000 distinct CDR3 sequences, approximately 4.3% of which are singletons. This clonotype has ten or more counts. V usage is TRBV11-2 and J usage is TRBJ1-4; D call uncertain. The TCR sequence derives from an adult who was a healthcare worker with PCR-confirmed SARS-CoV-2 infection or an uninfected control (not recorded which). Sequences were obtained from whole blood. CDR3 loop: CASRKPGRLHEKLFF. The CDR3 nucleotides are TGTGCCAGCAGGAAACCCGGGCGGCTTCATGAAAAACTGTTTTTT.